The rows below give T cell receptor beta chains drawn from one sample of a study of cytomegalovirus exposure and HLA in healthy donors. Method: immunoSEQ multiplex PCR; TCRdb's copy keeps in-frame clones and lacks some. The table records some 99,000 clones, roughly 63% of them present only once. What was sequenced was PBMCs. The receptor source for this set is a woman in her 70s in good health and CMV-seropositive. Both conserved end residues are trimmed from each CDR3.

TRBJ2-3 TRBV11-2 14 ASSYTAGTLTDTQY
TRBJ2-7 TRBV5-1 10 ASSEGAYEQY
TRBJ2-7 TRBV14 13 ASSQQIAGGGEQY
TRBJ2-1 TRBV6-4 13 ASSRQGDTYNEQF
TRBJ2-2 TRBV9 15 ASSPRGGGGNTGELF
TRBJ1-2 TRBV30 12 AWSAAGANYGYT
TRBJ1-1 TRBV7-6 15 ASSLASGTGGFTEAF
TRBJ1-1 TRBV7-8 10 ASSSSRVGAF
TRBJ1-2 TRBV30 11 AWSVSRGHGYT
TRBJ2-3 TRBV30 11 AWSVQGADTQY
TRBJ2-5 TRBV13 14 ASSSHRDTARETQY
TRBJ2-7 TRBV5-6 11 ASSLDRVYEQY
TRBJ1-5 TRBV6-5 12 ASSGTGRGQPQH
TRBJ2-3 TRBV6-5 12 ASRTPSGADTQY
TRBJ1-4 TRBV20-1 8 SATGEKLF
TRBJ1-6 TRBV18 13 ASSPGGTVNSPLH
TRBJ1-1 TRBV7-2 13 ASSLYGEGRTEAF
TRBJ1-4 TRBV19 13 ASSTKDSYNEKLF
TRBJ1-6 TRBV27 12 ASSPTGVNSPLH
TRBJ1-6 TRBV9 15 ASSPLQGSSYNSPLH
TRBJ1-5 TRBV9 11 ASSVDEGAPQH
TRBJ1-4 TRBV2 13 ASGQTGTDDEKLF
TRBJ1-6 TRBV6-5 12 ASSVATSNSPLH
TRBJ1-1 TRBV6-6 12 ASSYIGGDTEAF
TRBJ1-1 TRBV30 11 AWSSLRNTEAF
TRBJ2-7 TRBV6-6 11 ASRDGSSYEQY
TRBJ2-1 TRBV5-1 15 ASSLALIAGELNEQF
TRBJ2-5 TRBV7-9 12 ASSFGALQETQY
TRBJ2-4 TRBV4-1 18 ASSPSGTGLYGLAKNIQY
TRBJ2-7 TRBV18 12 ASSPGTGGIEQY
TRBJ2-7 TRBV9 12 ASSVGGVAGEQY
TRBJ1-1 TRBV5-1 12 ASSSGQGNTEAF
TRBJ1-4 TRBV30 13 AWDDPGQSNEKLF
TRBJ1-6 TRBV11-2 13 ASSLGLLYNSPLH
TRBJ1-3 TRBV29-1 11 SVHRVSGNTIY
TRBJ1-2 TRBV30 12 AWSVQGGPYGYT
TRBJ1-5 TRBV7-8 14 ASSLVLGPSNQPQH
TRBJ1-2 TRBV11-1 11 ASSADSLYGYT
TRBJ2-3 TRBV2 13 ASIRTGQATDTQY
TRBJ1-2 TRBV7-2 12 ASSQSVGTDGYT
TRBJ2-7 TRBV15 13 ATSRGGVGTYEQY
TRBJ2-2 TRBV7-2 12 ASSLALNTGELF
TRBJ1-2 TRBV18 13 ASSPRTVANYGYT
TRBJ2-3 TRBV6-6 14 ASSYFGGQGADTQY
TRBJ1-3 TRBV10-3 13 AISEAGLSGNTIY
TRBJ2-3 TRBV6-5 11 ASRQGGTDTQY